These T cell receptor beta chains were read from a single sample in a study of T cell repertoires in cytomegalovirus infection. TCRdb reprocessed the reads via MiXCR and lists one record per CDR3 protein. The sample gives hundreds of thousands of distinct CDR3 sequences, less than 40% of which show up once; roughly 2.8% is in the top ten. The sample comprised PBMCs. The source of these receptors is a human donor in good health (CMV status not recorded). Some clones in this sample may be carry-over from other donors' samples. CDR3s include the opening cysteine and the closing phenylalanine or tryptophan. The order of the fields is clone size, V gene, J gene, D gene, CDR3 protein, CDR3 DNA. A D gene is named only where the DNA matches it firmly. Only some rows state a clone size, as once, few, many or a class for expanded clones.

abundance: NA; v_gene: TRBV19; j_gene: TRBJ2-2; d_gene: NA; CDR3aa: CASSIVRAGELFF; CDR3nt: TGTGCCAGTAGTATAGTGCGGGCCGGGGAGCTGTTTTTT
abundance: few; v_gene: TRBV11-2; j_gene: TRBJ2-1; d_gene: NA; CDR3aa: CASSSGHRDLGAGQFF; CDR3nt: TGTGCCAGCAGCTCGGGACACCGGGACCTAGGGGCCGGGCAGTTCTTC
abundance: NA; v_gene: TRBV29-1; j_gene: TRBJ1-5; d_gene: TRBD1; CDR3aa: CSVGQGVNQPQHF; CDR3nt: TGCAGCGTAGGACAGGGGGTAAACCAGCCCCAGCATTTT
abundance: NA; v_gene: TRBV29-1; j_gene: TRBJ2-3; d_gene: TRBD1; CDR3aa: CSVATGSPTSTDTQYF; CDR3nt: TGCAGCGTAGCGACAGGGAGCCCTACTAGCACAGATACGCAGTATTTT
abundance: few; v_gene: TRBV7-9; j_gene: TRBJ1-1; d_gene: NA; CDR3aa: CASSMGELAFF; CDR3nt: TGTGCCAGCAGCATGGGGGAATTAGCTTTCTTT
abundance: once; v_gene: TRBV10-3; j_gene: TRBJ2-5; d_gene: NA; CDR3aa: CAISDQGRRETQYF; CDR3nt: TGTGCCATCAGTGACCAGGGGCGTAGGGAGACCCAGTACTTC
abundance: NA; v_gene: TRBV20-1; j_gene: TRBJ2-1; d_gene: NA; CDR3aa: CSARDWGGGFEQFF; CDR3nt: TGCAGTGCTAGAGATTGGGGGGGCGGGTTTGAGCAGTTCTTC
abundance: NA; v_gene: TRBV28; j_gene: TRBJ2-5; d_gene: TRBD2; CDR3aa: CASSFVGRGGETQYF; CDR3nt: TGTGCCAGCAGTTTTGTGGGGAGGGGAGGAGAGACCCAGTACTTC
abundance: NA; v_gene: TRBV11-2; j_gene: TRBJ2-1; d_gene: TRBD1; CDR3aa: CASSPRQGSSYNEQFF; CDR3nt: TGTGCCAGCAGCCCAAGACAGGGGAGCTCCTACAATGAGCAGTTCTTC
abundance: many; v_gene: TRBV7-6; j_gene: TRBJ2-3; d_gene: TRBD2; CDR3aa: CASSLGAGEVTDTQYF; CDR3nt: TGTGCCAGCAGCTTAGGGGCGGGAGAGGTGACAGATACGCAGTATTTT
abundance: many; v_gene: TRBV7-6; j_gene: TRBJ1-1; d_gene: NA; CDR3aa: CASSLERTAEAFF; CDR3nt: TGTGCCAGCAGCTTAGAAAGGACAGCTGAAGCTTTCTTT
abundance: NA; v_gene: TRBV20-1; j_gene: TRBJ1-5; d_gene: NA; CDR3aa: CSAREGTGGQPQHF; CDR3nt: TGCAGTGCTAGGGAGGGGACGGGGGGTCAGCCCCAGCATTTT
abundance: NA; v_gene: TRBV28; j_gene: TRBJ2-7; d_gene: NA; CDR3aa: CASSLFVGIKAYEQYF; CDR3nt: TGTGCCAGCAGTTTATTTGTCGGCATAAAGGCGTACGAGCAGTACTTC
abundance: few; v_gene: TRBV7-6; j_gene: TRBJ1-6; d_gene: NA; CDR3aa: CASSPLTVNHNSPLHF; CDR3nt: TGTGCCAGCAGCCCGCTGACAGTCAACCATAATTCACCCCTCCACTTT
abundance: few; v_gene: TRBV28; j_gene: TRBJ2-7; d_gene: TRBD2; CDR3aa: CASSLLGLAGGHSYEQYF; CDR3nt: TGTGCCAGCAGTTTATTGGGGCTAGCGGGGGGCCACTCCTACGAGCAGTACTTC
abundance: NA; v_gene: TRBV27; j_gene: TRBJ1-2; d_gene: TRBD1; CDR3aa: CASSVQGDTNYGYTF; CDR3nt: TGTGCCAGCAGTGTACAGGGGGACACTAACTATGGCTACACCTTC
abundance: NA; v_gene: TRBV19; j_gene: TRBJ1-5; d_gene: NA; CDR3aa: CASNIFPQPQHF; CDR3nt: TGTGCCAGTAATATCTTCCCTCAGCCCCAGCATTTT
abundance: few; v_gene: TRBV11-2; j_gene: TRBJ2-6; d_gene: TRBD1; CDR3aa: CASSFRPTGGRSGANVLTF; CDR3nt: TGTGCCAGCAGCTTCAGGCCAACAGGGGGCCGCTCTGGGGCCAACGTCCTGACTTTC
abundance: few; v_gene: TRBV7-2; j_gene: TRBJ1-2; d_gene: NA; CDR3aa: CASSLIKKGGYTF; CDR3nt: TGTGCCAGCAGCTTAATAAAGAAGGGTGGCTACACCTTC
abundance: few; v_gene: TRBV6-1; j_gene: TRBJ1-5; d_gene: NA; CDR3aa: CASNLGGPDQPQHF; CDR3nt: TGTGCCAGCAATCTAGGAGGGCCGGATCAGCCCCAGCATTTT
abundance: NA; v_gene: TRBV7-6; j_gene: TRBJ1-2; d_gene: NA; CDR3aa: CASSFGTGNDGYTF; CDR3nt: TGTGCCAGCAGCTTCGGCACAGGGAATGATGGCTACACCTTC
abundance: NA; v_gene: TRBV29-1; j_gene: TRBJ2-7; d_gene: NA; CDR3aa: CSVGQVNLGEQYF; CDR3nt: TGCAGCGTTGGGCAGGTTAATCTGGGCGAGCAGTACTTC
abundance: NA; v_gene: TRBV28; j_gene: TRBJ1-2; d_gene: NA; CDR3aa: CASRGRDFYGYTF; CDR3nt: TGTGCCAGCAGGGGGAGGGACTTCTATGGCTACACCTTC
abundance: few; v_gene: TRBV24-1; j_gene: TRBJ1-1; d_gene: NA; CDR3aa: CATSPSDDYTEAFF; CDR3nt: TGTGCCACCAGCCCCTCGGACGACTACACTGAAGCTTTCTTT
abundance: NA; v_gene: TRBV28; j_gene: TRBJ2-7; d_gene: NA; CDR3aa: CASSSPPHEQYF; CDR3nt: TGTGCCAGCAGTTCCCCCCCTCACGAGCAGTACTTC
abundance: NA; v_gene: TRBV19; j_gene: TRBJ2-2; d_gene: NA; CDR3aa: CASSTTGTGELFF; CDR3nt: TGTGCCAGTAGTACGACAGGCACCGGGGAGCTGTTTTTT
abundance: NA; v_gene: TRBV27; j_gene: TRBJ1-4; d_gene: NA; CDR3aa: CASSLSAPQKANEKLFF; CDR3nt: TGTGCCAGCAGTTTATCAGCCCCCCAGAAGGCTAATGAAAAACTGTTTTTT